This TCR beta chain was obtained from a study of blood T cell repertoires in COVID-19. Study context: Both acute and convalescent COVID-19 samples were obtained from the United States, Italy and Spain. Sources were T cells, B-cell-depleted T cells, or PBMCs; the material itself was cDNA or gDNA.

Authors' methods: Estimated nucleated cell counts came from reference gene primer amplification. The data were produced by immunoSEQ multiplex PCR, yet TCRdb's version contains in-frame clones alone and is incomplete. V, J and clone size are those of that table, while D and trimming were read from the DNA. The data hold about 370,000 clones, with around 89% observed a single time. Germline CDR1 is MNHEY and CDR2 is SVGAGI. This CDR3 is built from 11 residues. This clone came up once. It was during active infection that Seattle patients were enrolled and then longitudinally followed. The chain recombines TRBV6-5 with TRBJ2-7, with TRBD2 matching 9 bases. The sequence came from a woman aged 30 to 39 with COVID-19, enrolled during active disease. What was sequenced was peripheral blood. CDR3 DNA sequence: TGTGTCATGGGACTAGCAGCCGAGCAGTACGTC. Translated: CVMGLAAEQYV.